This T cell receptor beta chain came from a study of control samples from healthy donors and cancer patients. Germline CDR1 MNHEY, CDR2 SVGAGI. The CDR3 contains 15 residues. As regards this clone: One junction end does not reproduce the germline sequence, and a read error may be involved.

Clones were sequenced by immunoSEQ multiplex PCR, and TCRdb holds only the in-frame ones, with some missing. The sample has about 170,000 clones, 91% seen once. Material for sequencing was blood. This chain uses TRBV6-5 with TRBJ2-6; D uncertain. This TCR derives from a woman in her 30s in good health. CDR3 coding DNA: TGTGCCAGCAGTGACTCTGACTCTGGGGCCAACGTCCTGACTTTC. Its protein is CASSDSDSGANVLTF.